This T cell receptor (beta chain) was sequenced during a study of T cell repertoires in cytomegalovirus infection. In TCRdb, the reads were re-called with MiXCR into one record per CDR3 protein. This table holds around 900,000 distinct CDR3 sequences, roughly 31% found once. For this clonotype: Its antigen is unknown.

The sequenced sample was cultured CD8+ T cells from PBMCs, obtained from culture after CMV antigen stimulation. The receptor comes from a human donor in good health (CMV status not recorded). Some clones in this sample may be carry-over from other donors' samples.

The CDR3 here is CASSLCHSGQSYEQYV. As DNA, the CDR3 is TGTGCCAGCAGCTTATGCCACTCGGGACAGTCCTACGAGCAGTACGTC. V is TRBV7-9 and J is TRBJ2-7, with 7 nucleotides matching TRBD1. With V trimmed by 2 bases and J by 1 base, 8 bases remained unmatched. Germline values: CDR1 SEHNR, CDR2 FQNEAQ (reference sequence). The CDR3 spans 16 residues.